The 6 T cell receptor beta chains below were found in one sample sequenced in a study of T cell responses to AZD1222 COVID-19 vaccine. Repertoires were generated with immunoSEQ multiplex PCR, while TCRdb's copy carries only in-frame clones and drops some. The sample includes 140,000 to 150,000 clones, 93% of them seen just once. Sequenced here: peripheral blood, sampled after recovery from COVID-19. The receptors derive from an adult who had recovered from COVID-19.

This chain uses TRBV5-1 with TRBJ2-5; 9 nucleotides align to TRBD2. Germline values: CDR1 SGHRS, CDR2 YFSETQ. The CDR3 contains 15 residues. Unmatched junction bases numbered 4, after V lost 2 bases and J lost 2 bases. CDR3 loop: CASSLIAGVQETQYF. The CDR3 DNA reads TGCGCCAGCAGCTTAATAGCGGGGGTTCAAGAGACCCAGTACTTC.

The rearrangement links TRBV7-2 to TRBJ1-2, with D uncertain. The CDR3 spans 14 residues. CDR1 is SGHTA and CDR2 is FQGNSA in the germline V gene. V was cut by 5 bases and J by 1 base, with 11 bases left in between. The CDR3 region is CASSPRTDNYGYTF. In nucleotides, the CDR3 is TGTGCCAGCAGCCCACGGACGGATAACTATGGCTACACCTTC.

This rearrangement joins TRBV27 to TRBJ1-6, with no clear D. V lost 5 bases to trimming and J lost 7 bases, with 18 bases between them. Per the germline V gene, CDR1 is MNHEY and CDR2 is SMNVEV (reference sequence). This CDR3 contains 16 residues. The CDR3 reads CASSPAFRSLNSPLHF. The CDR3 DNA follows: TGTGCCAGCAGTCCCGCGTTCCGGTCACTCAATTCACCCCTCCACTTT.

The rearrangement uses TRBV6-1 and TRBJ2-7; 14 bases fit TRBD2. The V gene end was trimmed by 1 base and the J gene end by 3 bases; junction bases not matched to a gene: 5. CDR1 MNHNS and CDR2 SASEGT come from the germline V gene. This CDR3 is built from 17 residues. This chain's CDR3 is CASSEGLAGGIYYEQYF. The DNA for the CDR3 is TGTGCCAGCAGTGAAGGACTAGCGGGAGGGATCTACTACGAGCAGTACTTC.

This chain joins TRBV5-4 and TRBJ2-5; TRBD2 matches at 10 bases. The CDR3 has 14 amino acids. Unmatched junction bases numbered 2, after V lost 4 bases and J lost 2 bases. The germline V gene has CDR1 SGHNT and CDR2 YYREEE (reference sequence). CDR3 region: CASSLAGAQETQYF. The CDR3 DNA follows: TGTGCCAGCAGCCTAGCGGGAGCTCAAGAGACCCAGTACTTC.

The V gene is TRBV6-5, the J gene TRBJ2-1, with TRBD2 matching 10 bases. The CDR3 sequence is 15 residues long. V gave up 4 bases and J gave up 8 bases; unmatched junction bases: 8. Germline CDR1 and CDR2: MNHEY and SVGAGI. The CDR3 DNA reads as TGTGCCAGCAGTTTGACTAGCGGGTCTTTATATGAGCAGTTCTTC. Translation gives CASSLTSGSLYEQFF.